This T cell receptor (beta chain) comes out of a study of memory CD4+ T cells and cytomegalovirus serostatus. The sort gate was single viable CD3+CD4+CD8-CD45RO+ cells for memory CD4+ T cells. Findings and caveats of the study: About 40% of the roughly 150 known CMV-associated TCRbeta sequences appeared in CD4+ memory.

Germline V gene sequence: CDR1 SGHTA, CDR2 FQGNSA. The CDR3 has 15 amino acids. V dropped 2 bases and J dropped 7 bases, with 14 bases sitting between them. For this clone: Its antigen is unidentified.

Generated by immunoSEQ multiplex PCR, the TCRdb table keeps only in-frame clones and is missing some. The data hold about 56,000 clones, with over 80% observed a single time. The chain couples TRBV7-2 to TRBJ1-4; D remains ambiguous. The receptor was isolated from an adult in good health and CMV-seronegative. Sequenced input: memory CD4+ T cells from blood. The CDR3 loop is CASSLSGKGAEKLFF. The CDR3, as DNA: TGTGCCAGCAGCTTAAGTGGGAAGGGTGCTGAAAAACTGTTTTTT.